This T cell receptor beta chain was sequenced in a study of T cell responses to AZD1222 COVID-19 vaccine. Study results and caveats: Spike-specific TCR breadth and depth both grew after two AZD1222 doses. Donors skewed white British and female; clonal diversity was possibly underestimated.

Of note for this clone: Its antigen is still unknown.

The method was immunoSEQ multiplex PCR; TCRdb's version includes in-frame clones alone and lacks a portion of them. This sample has some 150,000 clones, with around 84% found just once. Second-dose intervals of approximately 4 or approximately 12 weeks were pooled. CDR3 size: 16 residues. Trimming removed 0 bases at V and 0 bases at J, with 10 bases between. Germline CDR1 and CDR2: SGHNT and YYREEE (reference sequence). This specimen consisted of peripheral blood, obtained 28 days after the second AZD1222 dose. The genes are TRBV5-4 and TRBJ2-1; D might be TRBD2 (6 bases). This sequence was found in an adult who received the AZD1222 COVID-19 vaccine. The CDR3, as DNA: TGTGCCAGCAGCTTGGCGGCCGGGAGCTCCTACAATGAGCAGTTCTTC. Translating gives CASSLAAGSSYNEQFF. The complete variable domain, with remaining parts taken from reference TRBV5-4 and TRBJ2-1, reads ETGVTQSPTHLIKTRGQQVTLRCSSQSGHNTVSWYQQALGQGPQFIFQYYREEENGRGNFPPRFSGLQFPNYSSELNVNALELDDSALYLCASSLAAGSSYNEQFFGPGTRLTVL.